This T cell receptor beta chain stems from a study of shared clonotypes between healthy human individuals. Terminally differentiated effector memory CD45RA+ cells were left out of the naive CD8 fraction, which was CD45RO-negative and positively selected for CCR7. In regard to this clone: The same CDR3 can be traced to other DNA sequences in this sample.

V lost 5 bases and J lost 5, with 10 bases in between. The CDR3 totals 12 residues. Germline loops: CDR1 SEHNR, CDR2 FQNEAQ (reference sequence). It was around 220 ng DNA, about 30,000 T cell genomes, that sorted-subset replicate PCRs used. This table comes from immunoSEQ multiplex PCR, and its TCRdb copy is limited to in-frame clones, with some not included. Found here are 1.5 million to 2.5 million clones, roughly 94% of them singletons; the top ten hold around 1%. This clonotype was obtained from a man aged 18 to 29 in good health. Sequenced input: naive CD8+ T cells sorted from blood. The chain has TRBV7-9 and TRBJ2-7; a possible D gene is TRBD2 (5 bases). CDR3 protein: CASSLLGDEQYF. CDR3 nucleotides: TGTGCCAGCAGCCTCCTGGGAGACGAGCAGTACTTC.